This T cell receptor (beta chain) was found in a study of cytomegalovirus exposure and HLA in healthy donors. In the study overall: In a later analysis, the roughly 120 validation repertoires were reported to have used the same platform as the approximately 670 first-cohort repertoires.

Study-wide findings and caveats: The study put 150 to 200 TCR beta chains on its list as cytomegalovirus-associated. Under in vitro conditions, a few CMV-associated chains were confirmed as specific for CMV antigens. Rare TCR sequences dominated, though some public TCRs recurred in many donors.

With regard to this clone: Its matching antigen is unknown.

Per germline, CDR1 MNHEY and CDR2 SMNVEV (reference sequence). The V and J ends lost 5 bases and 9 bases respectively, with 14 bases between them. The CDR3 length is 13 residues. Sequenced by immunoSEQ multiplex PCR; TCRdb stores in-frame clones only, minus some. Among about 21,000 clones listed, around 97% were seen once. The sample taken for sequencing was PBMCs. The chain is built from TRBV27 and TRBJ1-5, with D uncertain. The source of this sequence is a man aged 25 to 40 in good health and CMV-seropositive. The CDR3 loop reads CASSPLDSVPQHF. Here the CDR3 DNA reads TGTGCCAGCAGTCCCCTCGACTCCGTGCCCCAGCATTTT.